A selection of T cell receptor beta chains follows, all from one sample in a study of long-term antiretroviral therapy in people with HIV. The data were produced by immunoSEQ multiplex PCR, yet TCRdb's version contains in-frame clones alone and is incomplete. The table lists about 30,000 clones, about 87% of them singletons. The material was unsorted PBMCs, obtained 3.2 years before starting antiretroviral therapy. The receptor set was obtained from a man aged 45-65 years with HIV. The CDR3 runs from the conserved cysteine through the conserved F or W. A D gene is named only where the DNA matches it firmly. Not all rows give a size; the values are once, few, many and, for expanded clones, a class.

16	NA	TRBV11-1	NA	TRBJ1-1	TGTGCCAGCAGCGGAAGCCTTATTTTCCCGAACACTGAAGCTTTCTTT	CASSGSLIFPNTEAFF
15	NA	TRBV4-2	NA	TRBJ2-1	TGTGCCAGCAGCCAAGATACGGGACGCCTTTTTGAGCAGTTCTTC	CASSQDTGRLFEQFF
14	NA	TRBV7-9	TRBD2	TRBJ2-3	TGTGCCAGCAGCCCTCGGGGGGGCACAGATACGCAGTATTTT	CASSPRGGTDTQYF
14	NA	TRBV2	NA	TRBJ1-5	TGTGCCAGCACGGACAGTTATAGCAATCAGCCCCAGCATTTT	CASTDSYSNQPQHF
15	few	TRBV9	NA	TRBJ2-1	TGTGCCAGCAGCGTAGGCCTCTTCTCCTACAATGAGCAGTTCTTC	CASSVGLFSYNEQFF
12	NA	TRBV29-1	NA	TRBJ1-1	TGCAGCTCAGGGGCCGCGTGGACTGAAGCTTTCTTT	CSSGAAWTEAFF
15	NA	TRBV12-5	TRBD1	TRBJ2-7	TGTGCTAGTGGTCGCAATGGACAGGAATCCTACGAGCAGTACTTC	CASGRNGQESYEQYF
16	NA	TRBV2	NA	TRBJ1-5	TGTGCCAGCAGTGATAGGATCGGGGGTTACAATCAGCCCCAGCATTTT	CASSDRIGGYNQPQHF
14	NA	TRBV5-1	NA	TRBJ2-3	TGCGCCAGCAGCTTGGCGGGGGACTCAGATACGCAGTATTTT	CASSLAGDSDTQYF
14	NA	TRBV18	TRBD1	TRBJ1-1	TGTGCCAGCTCAACAATAACAGGGGGCACTGAAGCTTTCTTT	CASSTITGGTEAFF
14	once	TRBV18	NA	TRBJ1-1	TGTGCCAGCTCACCACCGACAGCGAACACTGAAGCTTTCTTT	CASSPPTANTEAFF
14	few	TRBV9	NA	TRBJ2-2	TGTGCCAGCAGCGTAGAGTCGAACACCGGGGAGCTGTTTTTT	CASSVESNTGELFF
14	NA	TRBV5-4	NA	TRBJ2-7	TGTGCCAGCAGCTTGAGAGCGGGCTCCTACGAGCAGTACTTC	CASSLRAGSYEQYF
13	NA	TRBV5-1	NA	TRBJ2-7	TGCGCCAGCAGCTTGGCCCTTGGGGAAATGCAGTACTTC	CASSLALGEMQYF
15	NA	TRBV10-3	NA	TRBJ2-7	TGTGCCATCAGTAGAGTCTGGGGGGAGTCCTACGAGCAGTACTTC	CAISRVWGESYEQYF
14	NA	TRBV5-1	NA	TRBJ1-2	TGCGCCAGCAGTCTTATTCCGGGTGACTATGGCTACACCTTC	CASSLIPGDYGYTF
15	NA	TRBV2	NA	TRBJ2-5	TGTGCCAGCAGTGAAGCTCGAGGGAAGGAAGAGACCCAGTACTTC	CASSEARGKEETQYF
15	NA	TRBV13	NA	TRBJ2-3	TGTGCCAGCAGCCAAGACTGGCCCAGCACAGATACGCAGTATTTT	CASSQDWPSTDTQYF
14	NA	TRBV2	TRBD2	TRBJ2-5	TGTGCCAGCTTACGGGGGGGCATGGAAGAGACCCAGTACTTC	CASLRGGMEETQYF
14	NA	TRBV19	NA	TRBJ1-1	TGTGCCAGTAGTATAGACGTAGGGGTTCCTGAAGCTTTCTTT	CASSIDVGVPEAFF
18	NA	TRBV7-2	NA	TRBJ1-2	TGTGCCAGCAGCTTAGCACCACCCGGGAGTCAGACACACTATGGCTACACCTTC	CASSLAPPGSQTHYGYTF
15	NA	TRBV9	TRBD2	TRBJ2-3	TGTGCCAGCAGACCTGGGGCTAGCGGCCCGGATACGCAGTATTTT	CASRPGASGPDTQYF
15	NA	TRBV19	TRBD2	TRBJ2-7	TGTGCCAGTAGTATAGGGACGGGGGGTTCCTACGAGCAGTACTTC	CASSIGTGGSYEQYF
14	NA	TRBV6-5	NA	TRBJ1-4	TGTGCCAGCAGTTACGGGACTAGGAATGAAAAACTGTTTTTT	CASSYGTRNEKLFF
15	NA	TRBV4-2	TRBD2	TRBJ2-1	TGTGCCAGCAGCCCGCCCGGGACTAGCGGGAGAGGGCAGTTCTTC	CASSPPGTSGRGQFF
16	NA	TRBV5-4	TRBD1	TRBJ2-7	TGTGCCAGCAGCATAACCTCGGGGACAGGGGCCTACGAGCAGTACTTC	CASSITSGTGAYEQYF
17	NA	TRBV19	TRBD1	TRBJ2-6	TGTGCCAGTAGTCCCGGGACAGGCCTGCGGGGGGCCAACGTCCTGACTTTC	CASSPGTGLRGANVLTF
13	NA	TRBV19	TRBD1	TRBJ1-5	TGTGCCAGTAGAAACAGGGGAAATCAGCCCCAGCATTTT	CASRNRGNQPQHF
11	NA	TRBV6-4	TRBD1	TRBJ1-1	TGTGCCAACCAGGGGGAGGCTGAAGCTTTCTTT	CANQGEAEAFF
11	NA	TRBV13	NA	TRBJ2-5	TGTGCCAGCAGCGAACAAGAGACCCAGTACTTC	CASSEQETQYF
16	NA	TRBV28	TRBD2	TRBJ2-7	TGTGCCAGCAGACTAGCGGGGGAAGGGGGCTCCTACGAGCAGTACTTC	CASRLAGEGGSYEQYF
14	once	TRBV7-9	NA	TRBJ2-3	TGTGCCAGCAGCGCCCAGTTCGGGGGAACTACGCAGTATTTT	CASSAQFGGTTQYF
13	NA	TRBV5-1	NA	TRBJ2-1	TGCGCCAGCATACGGGACGGACGAAATGAGCAGTTCTTC	CASIRDGRNEQFF
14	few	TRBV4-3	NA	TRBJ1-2	TGCGCCAGCAGCCAAGATTTAACTTTCTATGGCTACACCTTC	CASSQDLTFYGYTF
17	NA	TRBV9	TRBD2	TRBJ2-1	TGTGCCAGCAGCGTAGCCCCGACGGGACTAGGCTACAATGAGCAGTTCTTC	CASSVAPTGLGYNEQFF
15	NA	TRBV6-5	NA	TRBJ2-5	TGTGCCAGCAGCCTATGGGCAGGGACCCAAGAGACCCAGTACTTC	CASSLWAGTQETQYF
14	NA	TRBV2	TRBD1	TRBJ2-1	TGTGCCAGCGGGGGACAGGGGGTATCCGATGAGCAGTTCTTC	CASGGQGVSDEQFF
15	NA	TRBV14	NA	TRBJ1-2	TGTGCCAGCAGCCAAGACATTTGGAACCACTATGGCTACACCTTC	CASSQDIWNHYGYTF
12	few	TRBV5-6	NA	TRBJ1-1	TGTGCCAGCAGCTTGGGCGCGGCTGAAGCTTTCTTT	CASSLGAAEAFF
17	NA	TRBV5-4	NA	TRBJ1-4	TGTGCCAGCAGCTTGGATGGCAGGGTCCTCACTAATGAAAAACTGTTTTTT	CASSLDGRVLTNEKLFF